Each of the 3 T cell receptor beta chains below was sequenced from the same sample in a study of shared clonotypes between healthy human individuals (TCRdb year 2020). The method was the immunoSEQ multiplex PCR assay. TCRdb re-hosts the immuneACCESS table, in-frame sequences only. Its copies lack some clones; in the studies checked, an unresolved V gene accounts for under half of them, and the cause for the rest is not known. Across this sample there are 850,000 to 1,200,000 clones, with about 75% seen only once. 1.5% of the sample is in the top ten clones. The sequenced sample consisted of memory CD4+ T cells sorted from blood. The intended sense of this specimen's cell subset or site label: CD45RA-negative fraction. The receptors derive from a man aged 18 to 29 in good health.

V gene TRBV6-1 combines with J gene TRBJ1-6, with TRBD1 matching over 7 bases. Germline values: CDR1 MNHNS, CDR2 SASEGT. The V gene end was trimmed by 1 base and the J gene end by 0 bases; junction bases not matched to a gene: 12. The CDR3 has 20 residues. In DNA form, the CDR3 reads TGTGCCAGCAGTGAAGGAAAGGGGGCAGTCTCCAGCTCCTATAATTCACCCCTCCACTTT. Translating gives CASSEGKGAVSSSYNSPLHF.

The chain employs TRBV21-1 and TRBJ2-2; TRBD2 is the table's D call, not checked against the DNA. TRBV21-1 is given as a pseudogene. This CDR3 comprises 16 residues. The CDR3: CASSAGGPGNTGELFF. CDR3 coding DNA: TGTGCCAGCAGTGCGGGGGGGCCGGGGAACACCGGGGAGCTGTTTTTT.

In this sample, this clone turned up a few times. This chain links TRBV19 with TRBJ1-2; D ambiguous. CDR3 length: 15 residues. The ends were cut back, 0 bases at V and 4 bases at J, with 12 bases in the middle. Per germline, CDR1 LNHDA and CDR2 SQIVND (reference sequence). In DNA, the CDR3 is TGTGCCAGTAGTATAGAAGTCGCAGGCCCCTATGGCTACACCTTC. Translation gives CASSIEVAGPYGYTF. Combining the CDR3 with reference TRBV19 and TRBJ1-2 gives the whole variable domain DGGITQSPKYLFRKEGQNVTLSCEQNLNHDAMYWYRQDPGQGLRLIYYSQIVNDFQKGDIAEGYSVSREKKESFPLTVTSAQKNPTAFYLCASSIEVAGPYGYTFGSGTRLTVV.